The sequence of this T cell receptor beta chain was determined in a study of T-cell memory formation after mild COVID-19. Study conclusions and caveats: Second-wave clones that peaked on day 37 lacked confirmed SARS-CoV-2 specificity.

On this clonotype itself: Its antigen is undetermined.

cDNA libraries for TCR alpha and TCR beta, carrying sample barcodes and UMIs, came from 5'RACE with constant-segment primers. TCRdb reprocessed the 5' RACE reads via MiXCR and lists one record per CDR3 protein. The data hold roughly 410,000 distinct CDR3 sequences, with less than 25% observed a single time. Germline V CDR1 and CDR2: MNHEY, SVGAGI. Trimming removed 2 bases from V and 11 bases from J, with 13 bases in between. The CDR3 contains 13 residues. The receptor was isolated from an adult woman who had mild COVID-19 (a few samples of this study predate the infection). Cell type and time point are not known. V is TRBV6-5 and J is TRBJ2-1; D ambiguous. The source material was PBMCs or a T cell subset sorted from them (not recorded which). The chain's CDR3 is CASSYPQPSKQFF. DNA of the CDR3: TGTGCCAGCAGTTACCCACAGCCCTCGAAGCAGTTCTTC.